These T cell receptor beta chains were read from a single sample in a study of synovial regulatory T cells in juvenile arthritis. Some clones are missing from TCRdb's copy, which holds only in-frame ones; the method was immunoSEQ multiplex PCR. This sample contains roughly 9,600 clones. Material: Treg cells from blood. These receptors all stem from a donor between 2 and 29 years old with juvenile idiopathic arthritis. Each CDR3 is given with its conserved first and last residue. Fields, in order: V gene, clone size, J gene, CDR3 protein. Size is stated for part of the rows, as once, few or many counts, or as a class when the clone is expanded.

TRBV13	NA	TRBJ2-3	CASSLGILDTQYF
TRBV29-1	NA	TRBJ1-1	CGGGGENTEAFF
TRBV4-3	NA	TRBJ1-6	CASSRDGIRKSPLHF
TRBV6-5	NA	TRBJ2-7	CASSYSGLEPYEQYF
TRBV13	NA	TRBJ2-7	CASSTRGTSGSSYEQYF
TRBV6-5	NA	TRBJ2-7	CASSPGTGGEQYF
TRBV10-2	NA	TRBJ1-6	CASSAVESPSVSPLHF
TRBV6-5	medium-sized	TRBJ1-4	CASSQPPGQALFF
TRBV19	NA	TRBJ2-7	CASSTLDRGGYEQYF
TRBV4-1	medium-sized	TRBJ1-1	CASSHGQNEAFF
TRBV29-1	NA	TRBJ1-2	CSVEALGPGGYGYTF
TRBV4-1	NA	TRBJ2-1	CASSLVPMPYNEQFF
TRBV7-5	NA	TRBJ2-4	CARSLGSGGTPKNIQYF
TRBV6-1	NA	TRBJ2-4	CASSSSGVQLYIQYF
TRBV7-7	NA	TRBJ2-2	CASSLEGAGELFF
TRBV7-8	NA	TRBJ2-3	CASSFDSVDTQYF
TRBV5-4	medium-sized	TRBJ2-1	CASSLTGEIYNEQFF